The clone carrying this T cell receptor beta chain was observed a handful of times. The entry originates in a study of identical twins. This CDR3 has 14 amino acids. V shed 6 bases and J shed 10 bases, with 19 bases lying between them. Germline lookup yields CDR1 SNHLY and CDR2 FYNNEI. TCRdb analysed the 5' RACE reads with MiXCR anew, one entry per CDR3 protein. The top ten hold around 1.5% of the sample, which has under 900,000 distinct CDR3 sequences, roughly an eighth seen once. These same records also appear under a second study, on yellow fever vaccine responses in identical twins.

The TCR comes from a woman aged 18-29 years in good health. The chain uses TRBV2 and TRBJ2-1; perhaps TRBD1 as D (6 bases). Sequenced sample: PBMCs. The CDR3 DNA reads as TGTGCCAGCAGCCAGGGGCTAGGAATATCGGAGCAGTTCTTC. Amino acids: CASSQGLGISEQFF.